A single sample gave rise to the 21 T cell receptor beta chains below, sequenced in a study of shared clonotypes between healthy human individuals. Generated by immunoSEQ multiplex PCR, the TCRdb table keeps only in-frame clones and is missing some. The repertoire includes roughly 1,000,000 clones, 75% to 85% of them detected once, and more than 0.5% sits in the top ten. The specimen was memory CD4+ T cells from PBMCs. The subset was: CD45RA-negative fraction. Receptors were obtained from a man in his late teens or twenties in good health. Some clones in this sample may be carry-over from other donors' samples.

J is TRBJ1-6 and V is TRBV27; D remains unclear. Between the trimmed V and J ends, which lost 10 bases and 6 bases, there was a span of 16 bases. Germline V CDR1 and CDR2: MNHEY, SMNVEV (reference sequence). The CDR3 length is 14 residues. CDR3 loop: CATHAHGINSPLHF. For the CDR3, the DNA is TGTGCCACCCATGCACACGGGATTAATTCACCCCTCCACTTT.

V and J are TRBV5-1 and TRBJ2-7; D may match TRBD1 or TRBD2 (5 bases each). The CDR3 is 14 residues long. The V end was cut by 7 bases, the J end by 3 bases, with 17 bases between. Germline values: CDR1 SGHRS, CDR2 YFSETQ. The CDR3: CASSTGTRNYEQYF. The CDR3 DNA is TGCGCCAGCTCAACCGGGACCCGGAACTACGAGCAGTACTTC.

This chain links TRBV29-1 with TRBJ1-1; no definite D call. CDR3 length: 13 amino acids. V lost 4 bases, J lost 1 base, and 10 bases lay in between. The germline V gene has CDR1 SQVTM and CDR2 ANQGSEA. CDR3 DNA sequence: TGCAGCGTTGTCGGCCAGACGAACACTGAAGCTTTCTTT. Translating it yields CSVVGQTNTEAFF. Full variable domain (remainder filled in from reference TRBV29-1 and TRBJ1-1): SAVISQKPSRDICQRGTSLTIQCQVDSQVTMMFWYRQQPGQSLTLIATANQGSEATYESGFVIDKFPISRPNLTFSTLTVSNMSPEDSSIYLCSVVGQTNTEAFFGQGTRLTVV.

The chain couples TRBV9 to TRBJ2-5; tentatively, D is TRBD1 or TRBD2 (5 bases each). Germline V gene sequence: CDR1 SGDLS, CDR2 YYNGEE. V shed 3 bases and J shed 7 bases, with 16 bases lying between them. The CDR3 runs to 14 residues. The CDR3 DNA is TGTGCCAGCAGCGCCGTAGGGACCGCCGGGACCCAGTACTTC. Translated, it gives CASSAVGTAGTQYF.

This chain connects TRBV2 to TRBJ2-5; D is uncertain. The germline V gene encodes CDR1 SNHLY and CDR2 FYNNEI. This CDR3 region has 11 residues. Trimming left V 10 bases short and J 0 bases short, with 6 bases between. The CDR3 DNA sequence: TGTGCCACCGAGTACCAAGAGACCCAGTACTTC. Translation: CATEYQETQYF.

This clone has just a few counts. The V and J genes are TRBV9 and TRBJ1-2; 8 bases are a match to TRBD1. CDR1 is SGDLS, CDR2 YYNGEE, per germline. V dropped 4 bases and J dropped 8; count of bases not matched to a gene: 7. The CDR3 extends over 13 amino acids. The CDR3 spells CASSPQGAQGYTF. For the CDR3, the DNA is TGTGCCAGCAGCCCTCAGGGGGCGCAAGGCTACACCTTC. The variable domain in full, completed from reference TRBV9 and TRBJ1-2, reads DSGVTQTPKHLITATGQRVTLRCSPRSGDLSVYWYQQSLDQGLQFLIQYYNGEERAKGNILERFSAQQFPDLHSELNLSSLELGDSALYFCASSPQGAQGYTFGSGTRLTVV.

The chain joins TRBV4-1 to TRBJ2-1; D may match TRBD1 or TRBD2 (5 bases each). The CDR3 is 16 residues long. In germline, CDR1 is MGHRA, CDR2 YSYEKL. V was pared by 1 base and J by 2 bases, with 12 bases between. CDR3 region: CASSQVGVATYNEQFF. The CDR3 coding sequence is TGCGCCAGCAGCCAAGTGGGGGTAGCGACCTACAATGAGCAGTTCTTC.

This chain connects TRBV11-3 to TRBJ2-7, with D unclear. There are 14 residues in the CDR3. Between the trimmed V and J ends, which lost 1 base and 6 bases, there was a span of 13 bases. The germline V gene has CDR1 SGHNT and CDR2 YENEEA. The CDR3 nucleotides are TGTGCCAGCAGCTTAGGCGGCATATTCTCCGAGCAGTACTTC. Encoded protein: CASSLGGIFSEQYF. The full variable domain, in which reference TRBV11-3 and TRBJ2-7 provide the parts outside the CDR3, is EAGVVQSPRYKIIEKKQPVAFWCNPISGHNTLYWYLQNLGQGPELLIRYENEEAVDDSQLPKDRFSAERLKGVDSTLKIQPAELGDSAVYLCASSLGGIFSEQYFGPGTRLTVT.

The chain recombines TRBV28 with TRBJ1-2; D is unclear. The germline V gene encodes CDR1 MDHEN and CDR2 SYDVKM. The CDR3 contains 15 residues. V lost 6 bases, J lost 3 bases, and 17 bases lay in between. The CDR3: CASSLPLWTDYGYTF. In DNA form, the CDR3 reads TGTGCCAGCAGCCTCCCTTTGTGGACGGACTATGGCTACACCTTC.

This clone has at least ten counts. V gene TRBV2 combines with J gene TRBJ1-5; TRBD1 matches at 9 bases. The CDR3 runs 14 residues. J was trimmed by 4 bases and V by 5 bases; bases with no gene match: 3. Per germline, CDR1 SNHLY and CDR2 FYNNEI. CDR3 DNA: TGTGCCAGCAGTTGGACAGGGGAAAATCAGCCCCAGCATTTT. Its translation: CASSWTGENQPQHF.

J is TRBJ2-1 and V is TRBV5-1; no firm D call. The germline V and J ends were trimmed by 2 bases and 6 bases, with 6 bases remaining between them. The length of the CDR3 is 12 residues. CDR1 is SGHRS and CDR2 is YFSETQ in the germline V gene. The CDR3 loop is CASSLLPNEQFF. The CDR3, as DNA: TGCGCCAGCAGCTTACTCCCCAATGAGCAGTTCTTC.

The J gene is TRBJ1-3, the V gene TRBV21-1. TRBV21-1 has pseudogene status. There are 17 residues in the CDR3. This CDR3 reads CASSNLGSLSSGNTIYF. CDR3 in DNA: TGTGCCAGCAGCAATCTCGGGTCTCTGAGCTCTGGAAACACCATATATTTT.

The rearrangement uses TRBV5-4 and TRBJ2-3; 12 bases are a match to TRBD2. Germline trimming cut 5 bases from V and 4 bases from J; bases unmatched to any gene: 5. The V gene's germline CDR1 is SGHNT and CDR2 YYREEE (reference sequence). This CDR3 is built from 15 residues. CDR3 protein: CASSFSSGRADTQYF. The CDR3 bases are TGTGCCAGCAGTTTCTCTAGCGGGAGGGCAGATACGCAGTATTTT.

This clone was seen a single time. The chain recombines TRBV5-1 with TRBJ1-1; D is possibly TRBD1 (5 bases). Trimming took off 0 bases at V and 4 bases at J, with 13 bases between the two ends. This CDR3 spans 15 amino acids. Germline V gives CDR1 SGHRS, CDR2 YFSETQ. The DNA for the CDR3 is TGCGCCAGCAGCTTGGTAGCCCAGGGCGTCACTGAAGCTTTCTTT. As protein: CASSLVAQGVTEAFF.

The chain carries TRBV28 and TRBJ2-4; the D gene could be TRBD1 or TRBD2 (5 bases each). The germline V gene has CDR1 MDHEN and CDR2 SYDVKM. This CDR3 has 14 amino acids. V gave up 5 bases and J gave up 6 bases, with 14 bases separating them. In DNA, the CDR3 is TGTGCCAGCAGTCTAAGGGGACGGGGAAACATTCAGTACTTC. It specifies CASSLRGRGNIQYF. The whole variable domain, remainder taken from reference TRBV28 and TRBJ2-4, is DVKVTQSSRYLVKRTGEKVFLECVQDMDHENMFWYRQDPGLGLRLIYFSYDVKMKEKGDIPEGYSVSREKKERFSLILESASTNQTSMYLCASSLRGRGNIQYFGAGTRLSVL.

This chain joins TRBV5-4 and TRBJ2-5; 10 positions match TRBD1. Germline CDR1 is SGHNT and CDR2 is YYREEE (reference sequence). The ends lost 4 bases at V and 5 bases at J; junction bases unmatched: 8. The length of the CDR3 is 15 residues. CDR3 sequence (DNA): TGTGCCAGCAGCCTCTTGACAGGGGGCCGGGAGACCCAGTACTTC. Translation: CASSLLTGGRETQYF.

This clone has just one count. As DNA, the CDR3 is TGTGCCAGCAGCTTGGTGGACGTTATAGGCACCGGGGAGCTGTTTTTT. It specifies CASSLVDVIGTGELFF. The chain is built from TRBV5-6 and TRBJ2-2; D remains unclear. The CDR3 length is 16 residues. Germline V gives CDR1 SGHDT, CDR2 YYEEEE. Trimming removed 0 bases at V and 4 bases at J, with 13 bases between.

The chain uses TRBV9 and TRBJ2-1, with 10 bases fitting TRBD2. V trimming: 4 bases; J trimming: 9 bases; junction bases outside the gene matches: 16. The germline V gene encodes CDR1 SGDLS and CDR2 YYNGEE. The length of the CDR3 is 17 residues. The CDR3 sequence: CASSPTLSGRPGGEQFF. The DNA of the CDR3 is TGTGCCAGCAGCCCCACTCTTAGCGGGAGGCCCGGGGGTGAGCAGTTCTTC. The full variable domain, with the rest looked up from reference TRBV9 and TRBJ2-1, is DSGVTQTPKHLITATGQRVTLRCSPRSGDLSVYWYQQSLDQGLQFLIQYYNGEERAKGNILERFSAQQFPDLHSELNLSSLELGDSALYFCASSPTLSGRPGGEQFFGPGTRLTVL.

This sequence joins TRBV28 and TRBJ1-2; D is uncertain. This CDR3 is 14 amino acids long. V shed 1 base and J shed 2 bases, with 8 bases lying between them. Germline CDR1 is MDHEN and CDR2 is SYDVKM. The chain's CDR3 is CASSLSESNYGYTF. CDR3 in DNA: TGTGCCAGCAGTTTATCAGAGTCGAACTATGGCTACACCTTC.

The genes are TRBV28 and TRBJ2-3; 9 bases map to TRBD2. Germline V lookup: CDR1 MDHEN, CDR2 SYDVKM. Germline trimming cut 3 bases from V and 7 bases from J; bases unmatched to any gene: 11. This CDR3 has 16 residues. CDR3 bases: TGTGCCAGCAGTTTGTCTGGCGGGAGGGCCGGGAATACGCAGTATTTT. This translates into CASSLSGGRAGNTQYF. The whole variable domain, filled in from reference TRBV28 and TRBJ2-3, reads DVKVTQSSRYLVKRTGEKVFLECVQDMDHENMFWYRQDPGLGLRLIYFSYDVKMKEKGDIPEGYSVSREKKERFSLILESASTNQTSMYLCASSLSGGRAGNTQYFGPGTRLTVL.

This chain links TRBV28 with TRBJ2-5, with D maybe TRBD1 (5 bases). In germline, CDR1 is MDHEN, CDR2 SYDVKM. The V end was cut by 3 bases, the J end by 5 bases, with 16 bases between. The CDR3 sequence is 15 residues long. CDR3 loop: CASSFRALYWETQYF. The DNA of the CDR3 is TGTGCCAGCAGTTTCAGGGCCCTATACTGGGAGACCCAGTACTTC.